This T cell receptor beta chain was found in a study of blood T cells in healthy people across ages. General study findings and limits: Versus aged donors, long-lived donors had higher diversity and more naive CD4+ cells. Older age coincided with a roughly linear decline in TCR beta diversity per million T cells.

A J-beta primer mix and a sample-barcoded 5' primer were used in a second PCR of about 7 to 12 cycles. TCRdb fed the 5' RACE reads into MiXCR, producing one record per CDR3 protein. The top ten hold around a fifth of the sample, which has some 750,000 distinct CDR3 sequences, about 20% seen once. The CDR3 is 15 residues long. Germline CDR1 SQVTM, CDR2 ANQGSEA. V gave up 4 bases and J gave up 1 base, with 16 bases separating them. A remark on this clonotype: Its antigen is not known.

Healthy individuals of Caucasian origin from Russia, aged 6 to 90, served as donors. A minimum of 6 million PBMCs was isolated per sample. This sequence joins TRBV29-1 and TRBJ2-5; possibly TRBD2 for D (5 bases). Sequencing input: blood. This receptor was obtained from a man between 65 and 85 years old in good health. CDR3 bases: TGCAGCGTTGTGGTCTTTCGGGGAGTCCAAGAGACCCAGTACTTC. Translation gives CSVVVFRGVQETQYF.